The 12 T cell receptor beta chains given below trace back to one sample, sequenced in a study of blood T cell repertoires in COVID-19. Some clones are missing from TCRdb's copy, which holds only in-frame ones; the method was immunoSEQ multiplex PCR. The sample includes around 250,000 clones, around 90% of them seen just once. Sample: PBMCs or T cells enriched from blood (not recorded which). The origin of the receptors is a man aged 35 to 55 who had been exposed to COVID-19.

The chain combines TRBV28 with TRBJ2-7, with 7 bases identical to TRBD1. This CDR3 is built from 12 residues. The V gene's germline CDR1 is MDHEN and CDR2 SYDVKM. J was trimmed by 7 bases and V by 7 bases; bases with no gene match: 7. The CDR3: CASTGQVVEQYF. DNA of the CDR3: TGTGCCAGCACCGGACAGGTGGTTGAGCAGTACTTC.

The gene calls are TRBV11-2 and TRBJ2-1, with TRBD2 matching over 11 bases. This CDR3 contains 16 residues. V was clipped by 3 bases and J by 7 bases; unmatched bases: 8. Per the germline V gene, CDR1 is SGHAT and CDR2 is FQNNGV. CDR3 sequence: CASSFRTSGFRNEQFF. The CDR3 coding sequence is TGTGCCAGCAGCTTCAGGACTAGCGGGTTTCGGAATGAGCAGTTCTTC. Drawing the rest from reference TRBV11-2 and TRBJ2-1, the complete variable domain is EAGVAQSPRYKIIEKRQSVAFWCNPISGHATLYWYQQILGQGPKLLIQFQNNGVVDDSQLPKDRFSAERLKGVDSTLKIQPAKLEDSAVYLCASSFRTSGFRNEQFFGPGTRLTVL.

The chain combines TRBV28 with TRBJ2-7; D is undetermined. The V end lost 6 bases, the J end lost 4 bases, and 7 bases lay between the germline ends. The CDR3 length is 11 residues. Germline V gene data show CDR1 as MDHEN and CDR2 as SYDVKM. Here the CDR3 reads CASSPQYEQYF. CDR3 coding DNA: TGTGCCAGCAGCCCACAATACGAGCAGTACTTC.

The chain uses TRBV7-3 and TRBJ1-2; 7 nucleotides agree with TRBD1. V lost 7 bases, J lost 2 bases, and 7 bases stayed unmatched. This CDR3 is 14 amino acids long. The germline V gene has CDR1 SGHTA and CDR2 FQGTGA. DNA of the CDR3: TGTGCCAGCATCAACAGGGGATTAAACTATGGCTACACCTTC. Translating it yields CASINRGLNYGYTF.

The chain couples TRBV30 to TRBJ1-5, with a tentative D call TRBD1 (5 bases). The CDR3 spans 15 residues. V dropped 6 bases and J dropped 2 bases, with 17 bases sitting between them. In germline, CDR1 is GTSNPN, CDR2 SVGIG (reference sequence). The CDR3 DNA reads as TGTGCCTGTTTGGGGGGGGAGCGAGGCAATCAGCCCCAGCATTTT. It yields the protein CACLGGERGNQPQHF.

The CDR3, as DNA: TGTGCCAGCAGCCTCATGGCTTCTGGAAACACCATATATTTT. Protein sequence: CASSLMASGNTIYF. V usage is TRBV7-9 and J usage is TRBJ1-3; no firm D call. The CDR3 runs 14 residues. The V gene's germline CDR1 is SEHNR and CDR2 FQNEAQ (reference sequence). V lost 5 bases, J lost 1 base, and 9 bases lay in between.

In its sample, this clone was seen once. Here the CDR3 reads CASSSPVGLGAYEQYF. In nucleotides, the CDR3 is TGTGCCAGCAGCTCCCCCGTGGGGCTGGGCGCCTACGAGCAGTACTTC. The chain carries TRBV7-2 and TRBJ2-7; a weak D match, TRBD1 (5 bases). Trimming took off 4 bases at V and 2 bases at J, with 18 bases between the two ends. CDR1 is SGHTA and CDR2 is FQGNSA in the germline V gene. The CDR3 extends over 16 amino acids. Looking up the rest from reference TRBV7-2 and TRBJ2-7 gives the full variable domain: GAGVSQSPSNKVTEKGKDVELRCDPISGHTALYWYRQSLGQGLEFLIYFQGNSAPDKSGLPSDRFSAERTGGSVSTLTIQRTQQEDSAVYLCASSSPVGLGAYEQYFGPGTRLTVT.

The chain employs TRBV28 and TRBJ1-2, with D hard to call. Germline V gives CDR1 MDHEN, CDR2 SYDVKM. V shed 6 bases and J shed 6 bases, with 14 bases lying between them. The CDR3 has 13 residues. This CDR3 reads CASRTIRYHGYTF. Written as DNA, the CDR3 is TGTGCCAGCAGGACTATACGGTATCATGGCTACACCTTC.

This chain uses TRBV27 with TRBJ1-5; TRBD1 matches at 7 bases. With 0 bases clipped from V and 7 bases from J, the junction kept 3 bases outside the gene matches. Germline loops: CDR1 MNHEY, CDR2 SMNVEV (reference sequence). This CDR3 is 14 amino acids long. The CDR3 region is CASSLSIQGQPQHF. The CDR3 nucleotides read TGTGCCAGCAGTTTATCCATACAGGGGCAGCCCCAGCATTTT.

The chain carries TRBV6-4 and TRBJ2-1; TRBD2 matches at 7 bases. CDR1 is MRHNA, CDR2 SNTAGT, per germline. V was clipped by 2 bases and J by 3 bases; unmatched bases: 7. The CDR3 loop spans 16 amino acids. CDR3 loop: CASSDEAGAVYNEQFF. The CDR3 DNA follows: TGTGCCAGCAGTGACGAGGCGGGAGCAGTCTACAATGAGCAGTTCTTC.

The sample holds one count of this clone. The V call is TRBV9, the J call TRBJ2-5; no clear D. Germline CDR1 reads SGDLS; CDR2 reads YYNGEE. This CDR3 has 15 residues. Deletions cut 0 bases from V and 1 base from J, with 10 bases between. CDR3 nucleotide sequence: TGTGCCAGCAGCGTAGTGGCCAGTTCCCAAGAGACCCAGTACTTC. Its protein is CASSVVASSQETQYF. Full variable domain (outside the CDR3, taken from reference TRBV9 and TRBJ2-5): DSGVTQTPKHLITATGQRVTLRCSPRSGDLSVYWYQQSLDQGLQFLIQYYNGEERAKGNILERFSAQQFPDLHSELNLSSLELGDSALYFCASSVVASSQETQYFGPGTRLLVL.

The chain links TRBV9 to TRBJ1-2; no definite D call. This CDR3 is 16 amino acids long. Per germline, CDR1 SGDLS and CDR2 YYNGEE. V dropped 1 base and J dropped 4 bases, with 17 bases sitting between them. This CDR3 is CASSVPTGGVPYGYTF. The CDR3 DNA is TGTGCCAGCAGCGTACCAACCGGAGGTGTCCCCTATGGCTACACCTTC.